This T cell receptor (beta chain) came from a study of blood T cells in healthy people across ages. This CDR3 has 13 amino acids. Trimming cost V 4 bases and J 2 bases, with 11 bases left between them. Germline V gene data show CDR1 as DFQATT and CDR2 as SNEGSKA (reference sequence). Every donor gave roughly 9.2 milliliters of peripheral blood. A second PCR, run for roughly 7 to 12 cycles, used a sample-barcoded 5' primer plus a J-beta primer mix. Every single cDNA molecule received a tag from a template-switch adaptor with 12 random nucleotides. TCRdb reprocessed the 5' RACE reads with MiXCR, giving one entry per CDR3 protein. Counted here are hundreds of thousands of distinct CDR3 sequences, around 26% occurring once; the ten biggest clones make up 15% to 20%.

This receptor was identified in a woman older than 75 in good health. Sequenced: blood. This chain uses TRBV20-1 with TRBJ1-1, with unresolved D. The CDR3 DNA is TGCAGTGCTATAGGGAGTTTTAACACTGAAGCTTTCTTT. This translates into CSAIGSFNTEAFF.